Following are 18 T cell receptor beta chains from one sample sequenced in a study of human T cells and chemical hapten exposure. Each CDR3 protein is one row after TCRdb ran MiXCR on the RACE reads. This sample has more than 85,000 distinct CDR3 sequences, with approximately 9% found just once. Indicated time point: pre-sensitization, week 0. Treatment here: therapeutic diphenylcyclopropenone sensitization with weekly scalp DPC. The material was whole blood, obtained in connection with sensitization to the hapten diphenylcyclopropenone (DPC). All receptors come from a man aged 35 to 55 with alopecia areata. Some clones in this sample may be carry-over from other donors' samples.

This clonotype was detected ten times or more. CDR3 region: CASSLDLAEDYGYTF. In nucleotides, the CDR3 is TGTGCCAGCAGCTTAGACCTGGCCGAAGACTATGGCTACACCTTC. This sequence joins TRBV7-9 and TRBJ1-2; no clear D gene. Germline V gives CDR1 SEHNR, CDR2 FQNEAQ (reference sequence). Between the trimmed V and J ends, which lost 1 base and 3 bases, there was a span of 12 bases. The CDR3 has 15 residues. The complete variable domain, with remaining parts taken from reference TRBV7-9 and TRBJ1-2, reads DTGVSQNPRHKITKRGQNVTFRCDPISEHNRLYWYRQTLGQGPEFLTYFQNEAQLEKSRLLSDRFSAERPKGSFSTLEIQRTEQGDSAMYLCASSLDLAEDYGYTFGSGTRLTVV.

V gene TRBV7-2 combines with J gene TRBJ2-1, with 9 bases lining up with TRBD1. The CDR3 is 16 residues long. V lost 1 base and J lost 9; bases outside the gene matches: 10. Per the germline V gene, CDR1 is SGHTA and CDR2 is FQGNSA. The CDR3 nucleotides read TGTGCCAGCAGCTTAGTCCTGGGACAGGGAATCGGTGAGCAGTTCTTC. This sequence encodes CASSLVLGQGIGEQFF. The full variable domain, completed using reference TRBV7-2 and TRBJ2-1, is GAGVSQSPSNKVTEKGKDVELRCDPISGHTALYWYRQSLGQGLEFLIYFQGNSAPDKSGLPSDRFSAERTGGSVSTLTIQRTQQEDSAVYLCASSLVLGQGIGEQFFGPGTRLTVL.

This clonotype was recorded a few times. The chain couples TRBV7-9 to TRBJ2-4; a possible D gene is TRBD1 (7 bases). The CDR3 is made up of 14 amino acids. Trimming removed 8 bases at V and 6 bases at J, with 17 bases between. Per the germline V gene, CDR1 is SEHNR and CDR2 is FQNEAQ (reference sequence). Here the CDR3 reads CASGGTAPSNIQYF. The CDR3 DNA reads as TGTGCCAGCGGGGGGACAGCTCCTTCAAACATTCAGTACTTC.

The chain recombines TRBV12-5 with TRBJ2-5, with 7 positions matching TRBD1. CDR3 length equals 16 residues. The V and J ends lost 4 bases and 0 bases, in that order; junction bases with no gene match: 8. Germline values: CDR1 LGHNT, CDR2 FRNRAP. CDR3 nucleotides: TGTGCTAGTGGTTCGGGACAGATCACGTACCAAGAGACCCAGTACTTC. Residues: CASGSGQITYQETQYF.

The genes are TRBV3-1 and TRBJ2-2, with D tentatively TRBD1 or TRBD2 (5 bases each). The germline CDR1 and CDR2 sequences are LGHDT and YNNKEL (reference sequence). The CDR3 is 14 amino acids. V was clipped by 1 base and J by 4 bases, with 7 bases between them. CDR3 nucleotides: TGTGCCAGCAGCCAAGGGGGGACCACCGGGGAGCTGTTTTTT. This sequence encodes CASSQGGTTGELFF.

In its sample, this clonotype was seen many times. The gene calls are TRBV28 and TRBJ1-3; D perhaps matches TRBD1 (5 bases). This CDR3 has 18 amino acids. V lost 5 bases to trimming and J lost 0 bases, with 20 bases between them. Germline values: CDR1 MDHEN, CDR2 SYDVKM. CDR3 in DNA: TGTGCCAGCAGTACCCCCGAGGGACGGCTAAGCTCTGGAAACACCATATATTTT. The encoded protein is CASSTPEGRLSSGNTIYF.

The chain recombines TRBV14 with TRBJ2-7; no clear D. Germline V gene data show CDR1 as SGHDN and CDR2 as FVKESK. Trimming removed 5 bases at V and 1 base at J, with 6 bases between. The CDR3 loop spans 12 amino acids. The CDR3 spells CASSTQSYEQYF. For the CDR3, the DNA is TGTGCCAGCAGCACGCAATCCTACGAGCAGTACTTC.

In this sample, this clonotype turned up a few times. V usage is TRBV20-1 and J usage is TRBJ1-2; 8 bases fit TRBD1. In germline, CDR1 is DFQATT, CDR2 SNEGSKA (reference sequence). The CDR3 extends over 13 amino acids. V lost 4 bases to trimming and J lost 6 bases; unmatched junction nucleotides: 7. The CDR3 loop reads CSATGGPRDGYTF. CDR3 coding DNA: TGCAGTGCTACAGGGGGCCCCAGGGATGGCTACACCTTC.

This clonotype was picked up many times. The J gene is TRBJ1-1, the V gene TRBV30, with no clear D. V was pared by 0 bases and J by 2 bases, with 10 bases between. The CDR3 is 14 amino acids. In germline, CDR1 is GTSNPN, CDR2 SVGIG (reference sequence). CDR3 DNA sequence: TGTGCCTGGAGTGTACGAGAGGCTAACACTGAAGCTTTCTTT. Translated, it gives CAWSVREANTEAFF.

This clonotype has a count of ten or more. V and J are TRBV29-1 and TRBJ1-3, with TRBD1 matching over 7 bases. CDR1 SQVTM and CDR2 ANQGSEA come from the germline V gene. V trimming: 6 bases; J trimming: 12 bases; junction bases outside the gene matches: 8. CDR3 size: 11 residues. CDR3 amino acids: CSVSLGDSIYF. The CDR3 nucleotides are TGCAGCGTCTCCCTGGGGGACAGCATATATTTT. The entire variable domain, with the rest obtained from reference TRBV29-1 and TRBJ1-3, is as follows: SAVISQKPSRDICQRGTSLTIQCQVDSQVTMMFWYRQQPGQSLTLIATANQGSEATYESGFVIDKFPISRPNLTFSTLTVSNMSPEDSSIYLCSVSLGDSIYFGEGSWLTVV.

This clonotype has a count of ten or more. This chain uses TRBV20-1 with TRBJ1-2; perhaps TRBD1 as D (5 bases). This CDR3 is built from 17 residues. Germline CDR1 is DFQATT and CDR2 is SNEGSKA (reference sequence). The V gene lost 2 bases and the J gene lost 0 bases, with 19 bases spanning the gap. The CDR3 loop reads CSARKGPVWGANYGYTF. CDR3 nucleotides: TGCAGTGCTAGAAAGGGTCCGGTTTGGGGGGCTAACTATGGCTACACCTTC.

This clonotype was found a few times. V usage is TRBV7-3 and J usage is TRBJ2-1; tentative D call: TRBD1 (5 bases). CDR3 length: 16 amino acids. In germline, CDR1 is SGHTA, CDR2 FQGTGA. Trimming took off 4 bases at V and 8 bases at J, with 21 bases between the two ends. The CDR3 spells CASSSPGYPQRDEQFF. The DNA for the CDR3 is TGTGCCAGCAGCTCCCCAGGGTATCCTCAGCGCGATGAGCAGTTCTTC.

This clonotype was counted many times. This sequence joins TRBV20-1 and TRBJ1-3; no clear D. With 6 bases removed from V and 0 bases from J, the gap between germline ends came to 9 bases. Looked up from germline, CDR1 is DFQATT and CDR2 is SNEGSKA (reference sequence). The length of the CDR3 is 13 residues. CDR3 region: CSAKPVSGNTIYF. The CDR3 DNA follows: TGCAGTGCAAAACCAGTCTCTGGAAACACCATATATTTT.

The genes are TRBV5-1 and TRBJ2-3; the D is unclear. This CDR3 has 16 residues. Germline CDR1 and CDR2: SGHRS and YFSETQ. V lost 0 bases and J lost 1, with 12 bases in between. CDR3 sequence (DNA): TGCGCCAGCAGCTTGGGGTCTAACGGTGGCACAGATACGCAGTATTTT. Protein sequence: CASSLGSNGGTDTQYF.

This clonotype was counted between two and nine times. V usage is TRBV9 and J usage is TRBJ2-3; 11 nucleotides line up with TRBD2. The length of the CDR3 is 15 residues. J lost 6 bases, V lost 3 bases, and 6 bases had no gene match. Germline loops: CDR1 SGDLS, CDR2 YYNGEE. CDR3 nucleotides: TGTGCCAGCAGCGACGAGACTAGCGGGATGGATACGCAGTATTTT. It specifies CASSDETSGMDTQYF.

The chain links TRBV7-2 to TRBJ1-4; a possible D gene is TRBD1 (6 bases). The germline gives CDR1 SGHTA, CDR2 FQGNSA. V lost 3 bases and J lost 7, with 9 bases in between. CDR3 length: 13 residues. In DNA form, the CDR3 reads TGTGCCAGCAGCTTTAACAGGGCTGAAAAACTGTTTTTT. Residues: CASSFNRAEKLFF.

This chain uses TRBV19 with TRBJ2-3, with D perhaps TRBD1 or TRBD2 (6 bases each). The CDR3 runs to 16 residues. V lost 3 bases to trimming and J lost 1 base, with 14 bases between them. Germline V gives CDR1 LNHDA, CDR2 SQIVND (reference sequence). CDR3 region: CASSIGRRGGTDTQYF. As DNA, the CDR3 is TGTGCCAGTAGTATCGGGAGAAGGGGGGGCACAGATACGCAGTATTTT.

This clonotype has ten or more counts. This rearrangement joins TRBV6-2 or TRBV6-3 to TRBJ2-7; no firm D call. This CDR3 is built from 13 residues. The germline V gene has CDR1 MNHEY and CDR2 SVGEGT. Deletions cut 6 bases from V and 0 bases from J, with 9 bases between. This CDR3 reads CASRPVSSYEQYF. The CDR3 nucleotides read TGTGCCAGCAGGCCAGTAAGCTCCTACGAGCAGTACTTC.